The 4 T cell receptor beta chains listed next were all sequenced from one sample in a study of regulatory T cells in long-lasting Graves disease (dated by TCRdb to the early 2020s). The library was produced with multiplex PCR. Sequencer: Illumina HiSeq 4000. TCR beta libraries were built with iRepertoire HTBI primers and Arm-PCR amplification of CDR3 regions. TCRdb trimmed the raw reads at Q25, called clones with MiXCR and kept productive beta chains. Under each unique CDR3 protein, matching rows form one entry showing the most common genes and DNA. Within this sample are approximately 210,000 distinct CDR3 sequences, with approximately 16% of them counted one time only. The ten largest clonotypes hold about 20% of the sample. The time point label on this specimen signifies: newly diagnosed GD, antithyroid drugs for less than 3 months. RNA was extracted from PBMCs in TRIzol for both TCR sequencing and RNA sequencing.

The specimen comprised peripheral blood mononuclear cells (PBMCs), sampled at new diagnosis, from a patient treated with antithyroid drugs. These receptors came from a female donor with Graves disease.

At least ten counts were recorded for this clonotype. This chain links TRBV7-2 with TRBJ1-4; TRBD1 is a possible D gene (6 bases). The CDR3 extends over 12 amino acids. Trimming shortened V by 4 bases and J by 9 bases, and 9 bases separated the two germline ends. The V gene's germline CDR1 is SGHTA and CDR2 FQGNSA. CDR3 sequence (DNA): TGTGCCAGCAGCTCCGACAGGAAAAAACTGTTTTTT. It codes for CASSSDRKKLFF.

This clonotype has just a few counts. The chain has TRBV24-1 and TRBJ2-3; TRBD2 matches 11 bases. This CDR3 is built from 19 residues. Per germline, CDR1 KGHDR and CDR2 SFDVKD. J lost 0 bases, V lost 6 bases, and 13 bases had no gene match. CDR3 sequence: CATSSSLWTSGLSTDTQYF. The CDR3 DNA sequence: TGTGCCACCAGTTCTTCTCTCTGGACTAGCGGGTTAAGCACAGATACGCAGTATTTT.

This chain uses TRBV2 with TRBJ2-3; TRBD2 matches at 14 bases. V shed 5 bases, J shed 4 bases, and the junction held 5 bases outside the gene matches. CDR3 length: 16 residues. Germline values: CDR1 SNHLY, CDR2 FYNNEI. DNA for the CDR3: TGTGCCAGCAGTAAGGGACTAGCGGGAGTAGCAGATACGCAGTATTTT. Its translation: CASSKGLAGVADTQYF.

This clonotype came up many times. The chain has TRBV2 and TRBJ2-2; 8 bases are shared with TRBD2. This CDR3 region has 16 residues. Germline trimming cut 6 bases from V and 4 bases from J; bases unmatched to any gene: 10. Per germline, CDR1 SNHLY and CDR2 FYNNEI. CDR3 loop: CASSERERGGTGELFF. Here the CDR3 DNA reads TGTGCCAGCAGCGAGCGGGAGAGGGGGGGCACCGGGGAGCTGTTTTTT.